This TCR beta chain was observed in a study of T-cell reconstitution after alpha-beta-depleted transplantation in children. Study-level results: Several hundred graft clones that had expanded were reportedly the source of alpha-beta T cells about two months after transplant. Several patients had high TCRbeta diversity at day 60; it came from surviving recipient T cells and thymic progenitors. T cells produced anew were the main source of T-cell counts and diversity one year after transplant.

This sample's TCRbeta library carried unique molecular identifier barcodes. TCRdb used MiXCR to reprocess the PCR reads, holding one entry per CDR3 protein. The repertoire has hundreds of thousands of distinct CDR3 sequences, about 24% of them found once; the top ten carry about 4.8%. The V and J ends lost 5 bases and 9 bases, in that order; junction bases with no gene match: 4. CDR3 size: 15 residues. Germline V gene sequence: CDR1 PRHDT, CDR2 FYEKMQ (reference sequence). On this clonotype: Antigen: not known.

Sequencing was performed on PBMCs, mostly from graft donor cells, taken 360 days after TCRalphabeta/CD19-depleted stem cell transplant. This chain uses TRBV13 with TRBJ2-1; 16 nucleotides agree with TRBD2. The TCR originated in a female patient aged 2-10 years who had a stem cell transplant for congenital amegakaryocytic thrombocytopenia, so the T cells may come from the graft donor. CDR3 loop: CASSLGLAGGAEQFF. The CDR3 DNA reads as TGTGCCAGCAGCCTGGGACTAGCGGGGGGGGCTGAGCAGTTCTTC.